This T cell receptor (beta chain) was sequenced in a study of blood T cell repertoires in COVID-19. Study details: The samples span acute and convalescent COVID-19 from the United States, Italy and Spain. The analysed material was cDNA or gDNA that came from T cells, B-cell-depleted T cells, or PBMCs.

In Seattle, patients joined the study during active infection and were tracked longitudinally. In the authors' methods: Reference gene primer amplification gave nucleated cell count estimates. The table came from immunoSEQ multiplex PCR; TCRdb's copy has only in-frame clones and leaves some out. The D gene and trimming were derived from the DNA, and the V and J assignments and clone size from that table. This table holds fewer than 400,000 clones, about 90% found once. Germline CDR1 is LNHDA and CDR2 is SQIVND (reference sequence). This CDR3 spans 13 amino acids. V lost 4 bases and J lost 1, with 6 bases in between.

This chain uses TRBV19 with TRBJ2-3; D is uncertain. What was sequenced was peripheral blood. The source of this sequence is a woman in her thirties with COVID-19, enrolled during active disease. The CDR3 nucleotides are TGTGCCAGTAGTAACTTACGCACAGATACGCAGTATTTT. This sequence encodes CASSNLRTDTQYF.